This T cell receptor (beta chain) was identified in a study of response to subunit inactivated influenza vaccine. The germline gives CDR1 LGHNA, CDR2 YSLEER. The CDR3 runs to 15 residues. The trim removed 0 bases at V and 5 bases at J, leaving 5 bases unmatched. TCRdb used MiXCR to reprocess the RT-PCR reads, holding one entry per CDR3 protein. The data hold approximately 680,000 distinct CDR3 sequences, with 15% to 19% observed a single time. With respect to this clonotype: Its antigen is currently unknown.

The study, taken as a whole, reports: Authors suggested few new T cells are recruited by each seasonal influenza vaccination.

This receptor was taken from a middle-aged man who received an inactivated influenza vaccine. Sequencing used PBMCs from blood, obtained approximately 13 days after vaccination. The gene calls are TRBV4-3 and TRBJ2-7; 9 nucleotides match TRBD2. CDR3 protein: CASSQDAGGLDEQYF. In DNA form, the CDR3 reads TGCGCCAGCAGCCAAGACGCGGGGGGGCTCGACGAGCAGTACTTC.